This passage covers 10 T cell receptor beta chains from one sample sequenced in a study of human T cells and chemical hapten exposure. Time point reported: patch test 3, about 24 weeks after DPC sensitization. Treatment described: therapeutic diphenylcyclopropenone sensitization with weekly scalp DPC. Using its own MiXCR run on the RACE reads, TCRdb lists one record per CDR3 protein. The table includes around 130,000 distinct CDR3 sequences, around 10% detected once. The sample was whole blood, taken in connection with sensitization to the hapten diphenylcyclopropenone (DPC). These receptors were collected from a woman aged 45-65 years with alopecia areata. Some clones in this sample may be carry-over from other donors' samples.

This clonotype turned up a few times. The V gene is TRBV11-2, the J gene TRBJ1-1, with D unclear. Trimming took 5 bases from V and 2 from J, leaving 12 bases between them. Germline-derived CDR1 and CDR2 are SGHAT and FQNNGV. CDR3 size: 14 residues. The DNA for the CDR3 is TGTGCCAGCAGCATCAGAGGCTTAAACACTGAAGCTTTCTTT. Residues: CASSIRGLNTEAFF.

The gene calls are TRBV5-5 and TRBJ1-6; TRBD1 aligns across 7 bases. Germline CDR1 SGHKS, CDR2 YYEKEE (reference sequence). V was pared by 1 base and J by 7 bases, with 14 bases of the junction left unmatched. CDR3 length: 18 residues. DNA for the CDR3: TGTGCCAGCAGCTTGTCCCTTTCGACAGGGACTCTGAATTCACCCCTCCACTTT. This sequence encodes CASSLSLSTGTLNSPLHF.

This clonotype was observed a handful of times. This rearrangement joins TRBV6-2 or TRBV6-3 to TRBJ1-5; the D is unclear. The V gene's germline CDR1 is MNHEY and CDR2 SVGEGT. This CDR3 is built from 15 residues. V was clipped by 2 bases and J by 3 bases, with 11 bases between them. In DNA form, the CDR3 reads TGTGCCAGCAGTTACGCCGGACTCATCAATCAGCCCCAGCATTTT. The encoded protein is CASSYAGLINQPQHF.

The chain is built from TRBV14 and TRBJ2-5; 7 bases map to TRBD1. Germline values: CDR1 SGHDN, CDR2 FVKESK. Trimming removed 0 bases from V and 11 bases from J; junction bases left unmatched: 9. This CDR3 is built from 14 residues. In DNA, the CDR3 is TGTGCCAGCAGCCAAGATTGGATCGGACAGGTGCAGTACTTC. Translated, it gives CASSQDWIGQVQYF.

V and J are TRBV28 and TRBJ2-7, with D maybe TRBD1 (5 bases). Germline-derived CDR1 and CDR2 are MDHEN and SYDVKM. Trimming cost V 5 bases and J 10 bases, with 24 bases left between them. The CDR3 covers 15 residues. This chain's CDR3 is CASSGLSRQTGTQYF. CDR3 nucleotides: TGTGCCAGCAGTGGCCTCTCACGACAGACCGGTACCCAGTACTTC.

This clonotype was detected many times. The chain joins TRBV29-1 to TRBJ2-5, with D possibly matching TRBD2 (6 bases). The CDR3 spans 16 residues. V lost 4 bases and J 0 bases, leaving 18 bases between the germline ends. In germline, CDR1 is SQVTM, CDR2 ANQGSEA. CDR3 loop: CSVAPSPRTNQETQYF. In nucleotides, the CDR3 is TGCAGCGTTGCCCCCTCCCCCCGGACTAACCAAGAGACCCAGTACTTC.

This clonotype came up a few times. The rearrangement links TRBV20-1 to TRBJ2-6; D call uncertain. CDR3 length equals 15 residues. The V end was cut by 4 bases, the J end by 0 bases, with 10 bases between. Germline loops: CDR1 DFQATT, CDR2 SNEGSKA (reference sequence). The CDR3 region has the DNA TGCAGTGCTATAATGATGAACTCTGGGGCCAACGTCCTGACTTTC. It yields the protein CSAIMMNSGANVLTF.

In this sample, this clonotype turned up many times. This chain joins TRBV19 and TRBJ2-3, with 8 bases fitting TRBD2. Per germline, CDR1 LNHDA and CDR2 SQIVND (reference sequence). The CDR3 contains 14 residues. Unmatched junction bases numbered 4, after V lost 7 bases and J lost 1 base. The DNA of the CDR3 is TGTGCCAGTACCGGGAGGGGTGGCACAGATACGCAGTATTTT. It codes for CASTGRGGTDTQYF.

This chain links TRBV4-1 with TRBJ2-7, with D tentatively TRBD2 (6 bases). The germline CDR1 and CDR2 sequences are MGHRA and YSYEKL. V was cut by 0 bases and J by 6 bases, with 9 bases left in between. The CDR3 extends over 13 amino acids. The CDR3 spells CASSQDYGGEQYF. In DNA form, the CDR3 reads TGCGCCAGCAGCCAAGATTACGGGGGCGAGCAGTACTTC.

This clonotype was counted only a few times. The chain uses TRBV6-1 and TRBJ2-3; TRBD2 might be the D (5 bases). The CDR3 is made up of 12 amino acids. Trimming removed 4 bases at V and 6 bases at J, with 8 bases between. Per germline, CDR1 MNHNS and CDR2 SASEGT. The CDR3 is CASSVTGDTQYF. Written as DNA, the CDR3 is TGTGCCAGCAGTGTTACGGGGGATACGCAGTATTTT.